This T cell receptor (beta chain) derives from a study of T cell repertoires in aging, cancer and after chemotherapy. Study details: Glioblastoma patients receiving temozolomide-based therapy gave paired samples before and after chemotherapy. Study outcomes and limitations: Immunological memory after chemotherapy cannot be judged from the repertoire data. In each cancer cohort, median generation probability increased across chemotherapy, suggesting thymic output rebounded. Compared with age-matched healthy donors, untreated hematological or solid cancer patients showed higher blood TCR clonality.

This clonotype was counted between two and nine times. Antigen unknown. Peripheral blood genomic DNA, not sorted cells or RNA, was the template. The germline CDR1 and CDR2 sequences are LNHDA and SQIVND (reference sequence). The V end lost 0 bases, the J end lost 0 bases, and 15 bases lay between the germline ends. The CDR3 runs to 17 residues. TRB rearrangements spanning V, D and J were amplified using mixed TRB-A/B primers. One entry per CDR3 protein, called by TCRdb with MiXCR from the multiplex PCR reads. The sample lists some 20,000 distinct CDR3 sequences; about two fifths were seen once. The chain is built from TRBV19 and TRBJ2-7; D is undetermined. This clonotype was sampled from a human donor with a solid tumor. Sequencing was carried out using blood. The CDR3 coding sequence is TGTGCCAGTAGTATAGAAACCTCGACGGTAATCTCCTACGAGCAGTACTTC. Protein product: CASSIETSTVISYEQYF.